The clone carrying this T cell receptor (beta chain) was counted at least ten times. V dropped 6 bases and J dropped 4 bases, with 18 bases sitting between them. Germline V gene lookup returns CDR1 LNHDA and CDR2 SQIVND (reference sequence). The CDR3 consists of 15 residues. This specimen belongs to a study of blood T cell repertoires in COVID-19. Study overall: Sites in the United States, Italy and Spain provided acute and convalescent COVID-19 samples. Sample material is recorded as cDNA or gDNA derived from T cells, B-cell-depleted T cells, or PBMCs.

As processed by the authors: From reference gene primer amplification, estimates of nucleated cell counts were derived. Sequencing was performed with immunoSEQ multiplex PCR; in TCRdb, only in-frame clones are kept and a portion is missing. V, J and clone size reflect that table, while D and trimming were determined from the DNA. Of 270,000 or so clones in the sample, around four fifths were seen once. Specimen: peripheral blood. The rearrangement links TRBV19 to TRBJ2-5, with D maybe TRBD2 (5 bases). The sequence was collected from a woman aged 45-60 years who had recovered from COVID-19. In DNA form, the CDR3 reads TGTGCCAGTAGCCTTCTAACGGGATCTGGAGAGACCCAGTACTTC. Translating gives CASSLLTGSGETQYF.